The 24 T cell receptor beta chains presented below share a single source sample, sequenced in a study of cytomegalovirus exposure and HLA in healthy donors. PCR primers comprised 60 Vbeta and 13 Jbeta primers. Only in-frame clones appear in the TCRdb table, and some are missing; sequencing was by immunoSEQ multiplex PCR. The sample records 98,000 or so clones, about 74% being singletons. Sequencing input: PBMCs. All receptors derive from a female donor in good health and CMV-seronegative.

In its sample, this clone was seen a few times. The chain couples TRBV6-6 to TRBJ1-2; 9 bases align to TRBD1. Germline loops: CDR1 MNHNY, CDR2 SVGAGI (reference sequence). The trim removed 0 bases at V and 8 bases at J, leaving 7 bases unmatched. The CDR3 sequence is 15 residues long. CDR3 region: CASSYSPRDREGYTF. CDR3 DNA: TGTGCCAGCAGTTACTCCCCCCGGGACAGGGAGGGCTACACCTTC.

V and J are TRBV7-8 and TRBJ2-1; D is perhaps TRBD1 (6 bases). V lost 5 bases to trimming and J lost 3 bases, with 20 bases between them. This CDR3 region has 17 residues. Germline CDR1 is SGHVS and CDR2 is FQNEAQ. The CDR3 here is CASSRGHYSAIYNEQFF. DNA for the CDR3: TGTGCCAGCAGCCGGGGACACTATTCGGCCATCTACAATGAGCAGTTCTTC.

V and J are TRBV7-9 and TRBJ2-7; TRBD1 agrees at 7 bases. The V segment lost 1 base and the J segment 2 bases; nucleotides outside the gene matches: 5. The CDR3 has 15 residues. CDR1 and CDR2 (germline): SEHNR, FQNEAQ (reference sequence). The CDR3 sequence: CASSLVQGVPYEQYF. The CDR3 DNA reads as TGTGCCAGCAGCTTAGTCCAGGGGGTACCCTACGAGCAGTACTTC.

This chain connects TRBV5-1 to TRBJ2-1, with 7 positions matching TRBD1. The ends lost 7 bases at V and 3 bases at J; junction bases unmatched: 4. CDR3 length equals 13 residues. Germline loops: CDR1 SGHRS, CDR2 YFSETQ. CDR3 nucleotide sequence: TGCGCCAGCGCAGGGACAGTCTACAATGAGCAGTTCTTC. Translating it yields CASAGTVYNEQFF.

The chain links TRBV6-5 to TRBJ2-7; 8 nucleotides match TRBD2. Trimming cost V 3 bases and J 2 bases; bases outside gene matches: 3. The CDR3 covers 14 residues. Germline values: CDR1 MNHEY, CDR2 SVGAGI. This CDR3 reads CASSYVRGAYEQYF. DNA for the CDR3: TGTGCCAGCAGTTATGTGCGGGGGGCCTACGAGCAGTACTTC.

A few counts support this clone. The chain is built from TRBV9 and TRBJ2-3; D remains unclear. This CDR3 region has 14 residues. CDR1 is SGDLS, CDR2 YYNGEE, per germline. Trimming left V 4 bases short and J 0 bases short, with 9 bases between. CDR3 region: CASSPLSSTDTQYF. Here the CDR3 DNA reads TGTGCCAGCAGCCCCTTATCTAGCACAGATACGCAGTATTTT.

This clone was seen a few times. The chain joins TRBV19 to TRBJ2-2; a possible D gene is TRBD1 (6 bases). The germline V and J ends were trimmed by 6 bases and 2 bases, with 10 bases remaining between them. The CDR3 is 14 amino acids. Germline values: CDR1 LNHDA, CDR2 SQIVND (reference sequence). Written as DNA, the CDR3 is TGTGCCAGTAGACGGGACACCAACACCGGGGAGCTGTTTTTT. It encodes CASRRDTNTGELFF.

V is TRBV5-6 and J is TRBJ2-1; 10 nucleotides line up with TRBD2. The CDR3 spans 16 residues. Germline V gives CDR1 SGHDT, CDR2 YYEEEE. V gave up 0 bases and J gave up 2 bases; unmatched junction bases: 2. The chain's CDR3 is CASSLETSGTYNEQFF. The CDR3 DNA reads TGTGCCAGCAGCTTGGAAACTAGCGGGACCTACAATGAGCAGTTCTTC.

The CDR3 sequence: CASSPPDRGRQETQYF. The CDR3 nucleotides are TGTGCCAGCAGCCCACCGGACAGGGGCCGCCAAGAGACCCAGTACTTC. This rearrangement joins TRBV9 to TRBJ2-5, with 9 positions matching TRBD1. V lost 4 bases and J lost 1; bases outside the gene matches: 8. CDR1 and CDR2 (germline): SGDLS, YYNGEE. The CDR3 length is 16 residues.

V and J are TRBV5-4 and TRBJ2-1; 11 nucleotides line up with TRBD2. J lost 1 base, V lost 0 bases, and 6 bases had no gene match. The CDR3 is 18 residues long. Germline V gene data show CDR1 as SGHNT and CDR2 as YYREEE (reference sequence). CDR3 loop: CASSLGLAGGVSYNEQFF. The CDR3 DNA is TGTGCCAGCAGCTTGGGCCTAGCGGGGGGTGTATCCTACAATGAGCAGTTCTTC.

The chain links TRBV19 to TRBJ2-5, with 8 bases that match TRBD1. Germline assignment: CDR1 LNHDA and CDR2 SQIVND (reference sequence). This CDR3 spans 15 amino acids. J lost 4 bases, V lost 4 bases, and 8 bases had no gene match. CDR3 DNA sequence: TGTGCCAGTAGTAAACGGACAGGGCGGGGAGAGACCCAGTACTTC. Encoded protein: CASSKRTGRGETQYF.

The chain couples TRBV27 to TRBJ2-1, with D hard to call. This CDR3 region has 14 residues. Germline CDR1 reads MNHEY; CDR2 reads SMNVEV (reference sequence). Trimming removed 5 bases from V and 2 bases from J, with 10 bases in between. As DNA, the CDR3 is TGTGCCAGCAGTACCCCGGGTCCCTACAATGAGCAGTTCTTC. Protein product: CASSTPGPYNEQFF.

The V gene is TRBV25-1, the J gene TRBJ2-1, with a weak D call TRBD1 (6 bases). This CDR3 has 17 amino acids. With 3 bases removed from V and 0 bases from J, the gap between germline ends came to 15 bases. Per germline, CDR1 MGHDK and CDR2 SYGVNS. Written as DNA, the CDR3 is TGTGCCAGCAGTGAGACCTCAGGGGCCCTCTCCTACAATGAGCAGTTCTTC. Protein: CASSETSGALSYNEQFF.

This clone appeared a few times. V usage is TRBV7-6 and J usage is TRBJ1-2, with D possibly matching TRBD1 (5 bases). CDR1 is SGHVS, CDR2 FNYEAQ, per germline. The V and J ends lost 5 bases and 3 bases respectively, with 13 bases between them. This CDR3 is 14 amino acids long. The CDR3 sequence is CASSPQSGDYGYTF. CDR3 DNA sequence: TGTGCCAGCAGCCCACAGTCGGGGGACTATGGCTACACCTTC. The entire variable domain, with the rest obtained from reference TRBV7-6 and TRBJ1-2, is as follows: GAGVSQSPRYKVTKRGQDVALRCDPISGHVSLYWYRQALGQGPEFLTYFNYEAQQDKSGLPNDRFSAERPEGSISTLTIQRTEQRDSAMYRCASSPQSGDYGYTFGSGTRLTVV.

The chain combines TRBV6-1 with TRBJ1-1; tentatively, D is TRBD1 (5 bases). The germline V and J ends were trimmed by 4 bases and 4 bases, with 13 bases remaining between them. The CDR3 extends over 14 amino acids. CDR1 and CDR2 from the germline V gene are MNHNS and SASEGT. CDR3 coding DNA: TGTGCCAGCAGTGTAAGGGGAGGGATCACTGAAGCTTTCTTT. Amino acids: CASSVRGGITEAFF.

This clone was observed a few times. V and J are TRBV2 and TRBJ1-3, with 7 bases aligning to TRBD1. The CDR3 loop spans 16 amino acids. The germline V gene encodes CDR1 SNHLY and CDR2 FYNNEI. With 4 bases clipped from V and 0 bases from J, the junction kept 6 bases outside the gene matches. This CDR3 is CASSVIQGSSGNTIYF. As DNA, the CDR3 is TGTGCCAGCAGTGTCATACAGGGGAGCTCTGGAAACACCATATATTTT.

The chain is built from TRBV2 and TRBJ1-4; D ambiguous. Trimming removed 8 bases from V and 4 bases from J, with 17 bases in between. The CDR3 loop spans 15 amino acids. Per germline, CDR1 SNHLY and CDR2 FYNNEI. The CDR3 bases are TGTGCCAGCCAAGTGAACGCGCGGGATAATGAAAAACTGTTTTTT. As protein: CASQVNARDNEKLFF.

This chain connects TRBV7-3 to TRBJ2-7; tentatively, D is TRBD2 (5 bases). CDR1 is SGHTA and CDR2 is FQGTGA in the germline V gene. V gave up 5 bases and J gave up 7 bases, with 21 bases separating them. The CDR3 length is 15 residues. The CDR3, as DNA: TGTGCCAGCAGCCCCTCCGAGGCTAGCTTACTAGAGCAGTACTTC. It encodes CASSPSEASLLEQYF.

The CDR3 nucleotides are TGCGCCAGCAGCCTGGCCGGGACAGGGGGCCGAGAGACCCAGTACTTC. Its protein product is CASSLAGTGGRETQYF. The chain combines TRBV5-1 with TRBJ2-5, with 12 bases matching TRBD1. V shed 4 bases and J 4 bases; nucleotides not matched to a gene: 8. The germline gives CDR1 SGHRS, CDR2 YFSETQ. This CDR3 is built from 16 residues. The complete variable domain, with remaining parts taken from reference TRBV5-1 and TRBJ2-5, reads KAGVTQTPRYLIKTRGQQVTLSCSPISGHRSVSWYQQTPGQGLQFLFEYFSETQRNKGNFPGRFSGRQFSNSRSEMNVSTLELGDSALYLCASSLAGTGGRETQYFGPGTRLLVL.

This chain links TRBV9 with TRBJ2-2; TRBD2 might be the D (5 bases). Per the germline V gene, CDR1 is SGDLS and CDR2 is YYNGEE. The CDR3 has 15 amino acids. With 3 bases removed from V and 0 bases from J, the gap between germline ends came to 9 bases. CDR3 residues: CASSGKGANTGELFF. The CDR3 nucleotides read TGTGCCAGCAGCGGGAAGGGAGCGAACACCGGGGAGCTGTTTTTT. The entire variable domain, with the rest obtained from reference TRBV9 and TRBJ2-2, is as follows: DSGVTQTPKHLITATGQRVTLRCSPRSGDLSVYWYQQSLDQGLQFLIQYYNGEERAKGNILERFSAQQFPDLHSELNLSSLELGDSALYFCASSGKGANTGELFFGEGSRLTVL.

The chain couples TRBV7-3 to TRBJ2-1; 8 nucleotides agree with TRBD2. Germline CDR1 reads SGHTA; CDR2 reads FQGTGA. V shed 1 base, J shed 4 bases, and the junction held 3 bases outside the gene matches. The CDR3 loop spans 15 amino acids. The CDR3 nucleotides read TGTGCCAGCAGCTTAAAGCGGGGGTCGTACAATGAGCAGTTCTTC. It codes for CASSLKRGSYNEQFF.

This chain uses TRBV9 with TRBJ1-3; TRBD1 is a possible D gene (5 bases). Trimming stripped 4 bases from V and 4 bases from J, with 12 bases between. Germline CDR1 and CDR2: SGDLS and YYNGEE. The CDR3 is made up of 14 amino acids. This chain's CDR3 is CASSPPGGGNTIYF. Written as DNA, the CDR3 is TGTGCCAGCAGCCCCCCGGGGGGGGGAAACACCATATATTTT.

Notes on this clone: The DNA is left out, because the CDR3 cannot be placed on it with certainty; the CDR3 is given as TCRdb lists it. The V gene is TRBV27, the J gene TRBJ1-4. The CDR3 region is 14 residues in length, termini included. CDR1 and CDR2 (germline): MNHEY, SMNVEV (reference sequence). CDR3 region: CASSSSGLREKLFF.

This CDR3 is CASSPGRDYSYGYTF. The CDR3 DNA sequence: TGTGCCAGCAGCCCTGGCCGGGATTACTCCTATGGCTACACCTTC. The chain links TRBV5-5 to TRBJ1-2; D is unresolved. Trimming cost V 4 bases and J 4 bases, with 17 bases left between them. This CDR3 spans 15 amino acids. From germline, CDR1 is SGHKS and CDR2 YYEKEE (reference sequence).